One sample yielded the 13 T cell receptor beta chains listed below, sequenced in a study of shared clonotypes between healthy human individuals. Assay: immunoSEQ multiplex PCR; the TCRdb copy retains only in-frame clones and omits some. Among under 600,000 clones listed, around 78% were seen once. Sequencing was performed on PBMCs. Receptor source: a woman in her thirties or forties in good health. Some clones in this sample may be carry-over from other donors' samples.

This clone has a count of ten or more. The chain links TRBV18 to TRBJ1-2, with no clear D. Germline CDR1 KGHSH, CDR2 LQKENI. This CDR3 comprises 16 residues. V lost 2 bases and J 2 bases, leaving 15 bases between the germline ends. The CDR3 spells CASSPGPHQLNYGYTF. The CDR3 DNA follows: TGTGCCAGCTCACCAGGTCCCCACCAACTCAACTATGGCTACACCTTC.

The rearrangement links TRBV5-6 to TRBJ2-7, with D possibly being TRBD2 (6 bases). This CDR3 contains 13 residues. Germline lookup yields CDR1 SGHDT and CDR2 YYEEEE. Trimming took off 2 bases at V and 4 bases at J, with 10 bases between the two ends. The CDR3 coding sequence is TGTGCCAGCAGCTTTGGGGACTCATACGAGCAGTACTTC. Protein product: CASSFGDSYEQYF. Full variable domain (missing parts from reference TRBV5-6 and TRBJ2-7): DAGVTQSPTHLIKTRGQQVTLRCSPKSGHDTVSWYQQALGQGPQFIFQYYEEEERQRGNFPDRFSGHQFPNYSSELNVNALLLGDSALYLCASSFGDSYEQYFGPGTRLTVT.

This clone was counted once. The chain recombines TRBV2 with TRBJ2-7; 7 nucleotides agree with TRBD2. Germline CDR1 is SNHLY and CDR2 is FYNNEI. Trimming took 6 bases from V and 5 from J; bases not matched to a gene: 4. The CDR3 is 12 residues long. The CDR3: CASRRGGNEQYF. DNA of the CDR3: TGTGCCAGCAGACGCGGGGGAAACGAGCAGTACTTC.

V usage is TRBV5-1 and J usage is TRBJ2-3; D perhaps matches TRBD2 (6 bases). The germline CDR1 and CDR2 sequences are SGHRS and YFSETQ. This CDR3 is 16 amino acids long. The V gene lost 4 bases and the J gene lost 7 bases, with 22 bases spanning the gap. Here the CDR3 reads CASSPTGTPLLNTQYF. CDR3 sequence (DNA): TGCGCCAGCAGCCCCACCGGGACTCCTCTTCTGAATACGCAGTATTTT. Full variable domain (missing parts from reference TRBV5-1 and TRBJ2-3): KAGVTQTPRYLIKTRGQQVTLSCSPISGHRSVSWYQQTPGQGLQFLFEYFSETQRNKGNFPGRFSGRQFSNSRSEMNVSTLELGDSALYLCASSPTGTPLLNTQYFGPGTRLTVL.

This clone was found a few times. The V gene is TRBV30, the J gene TRBJ2-7, with 10 bases aligning to TRBD1. This CDR3 contains 16 residues. Looked up from germline, CDR1 is GTSNPN and CDR2 is SVGIG (reference sequence). Trimming cost V 2 bases and J 3 bases; bases outside gene matches: 10. Here the CDR3 reads CAWSLAPGQGFYEQYF. In DNA, the CDR3 is TGTGCCTGGAGTCTAGCCCCGGGACAGGGGTTCTACGAGCAGTACTTC.

The chain is built from TRBV5-3 and TRBJ2-1, with D unclear. TRBV5-3 is noted as an ORF with a role that remains uncertain. This CDR3 has 13 residues. V lost 10 bases, J lost 0 bases, and 11 bases lay in between. CDR3 in amino acids: CAQPRSSYNEQFF. The CDR3 DNA reads as TGTGCCCAACCCCGGAGCTCCTACAATGAGCAGTTCTTC.

The chain carries TRBV19 and TRBJ1-2; a weak D match, TRBD1 (6 bases). This CDR3 has 13 amino acids. The V end was cut by 6 bases, the J end by 3 bases, with 11 bases between. Germline CDR1 is LNHDA and CDR2 is SQIVND (reference sequence). In DNA form, the CDR3 reads TGTGCCAGTAGGGTAAGGGGGTACTATGGCTACACCTTC. Its translation: CASRVRGYYGYTF.

Details on this clone: At one end, the junction sequence differs from germline, possibly due to a read error. V gene TRBV28 combines with J gene TRBJ1-5; 8 bases match TRBD1. In germline, CDR1 is MDHEN, CDR2 SYDVKM. CDR3 size: 14 residues. The CDR3 coding sequence is TGTGCCAACAGTCCTGGACAGGGCGGTGAGCCCCAGCATTTT. It specifies CANSPGQGGEPQHF.

This chain joins TRBV6-5 and TRBJ2-1; D is possibly TRBD2 (6 bases). CDR1 and CDR2 from the germline V gene are MNHEY and SVGAGI. The CDR3 covers 13 residues. Trimming took off 6 bases at V and 3 bases at J, with 9 bases between the two ends. CDR3 protein: CASRAGSYNEQFF. CDR3 DNA: TGTGCCAGCAGGGCCGGGAGCTACAATGAGCAGTTCTTC.

This clone has only one observation. V and J are TRBV18 and TRBJ2-5; D unresolved. The V gene lost 1 base and the J gene lost 1 base, with 13 bases spanning the gap. The germline V gene encodes CDR1 KGHSH and CDR2 LQKENI. This CDR3 is 16 amino acids long. Here the CDR3 DNA reads TGTGCCAGCTCACCACTGTTACCAGCTCTCCAAGAGACCCAGTACTTC. Its protein product is CASSPLLPALQETQYF.

CDR3 DNA sequence: TGTGCCAGCAGCGTAAGCCCGATGGGGCAGCCCCAGCATTTT. It codes for CASSVSPMGQPQHF. The V and J genes are TRBV9 and TRBJ1-5; D is uncertain. Germline V gene data show CDR1 as SGDLS and CDR2 as YYNGEE. V lost 1 base, J lost 7 bases, and 12 bases lay in between. The CDR3 covers 14 residues.

This chain connects TRBV5-1 to TRBJ2-3; D is ambiguous. This CDR3 is built from 13 residues. V gave up 3 bases and J gave up 5 bases, with 10 bases separating them. Germline V lookup: CDR1 SGHRS, CDR2 YFSETQ. CDR3 sequence: CASSSDRVDTQYF. The CDR3 DNA reads as TGCGCCAGCAGCTCAGATCGAGTAGATACGCAGTATTTT.

The chain uses TRBV19 and TRBJ2-1; 7 bases line up with TRBD2. J gave up 5 bases and V 1 base, and 2 bases lay outside the gene matches. The CDR3 has 14 amino acids. CDR1 LNHDA and CDR2 SQIVND come from the germline V gene (reference sequence). The DNA for the CDR3 is TGTGCCAGTAGTATAGTACTAGCGAACAATGAGCAGTTCTTC. It specifies CASSIVLANNEQFF.